Reported below is one TCR beta chain. One end of the junction does not line up with germline, which may come from a read error. The data were taken from a study of blood T cell repertoires in COVID-19. The CDR3 length is 16 residues. CDR1 and CDR2 (germline): SSHAT, FNYEAQ (reference sequence). TCRdb's copy holds only in-frame clones and misses some; the assay was immunoSEQ multiplex PCR. The table lists 250,000 or so clones, around four fifths of them singletons. The sample comprised peripheral blood. The chain recombines TRBV7-7 with TRBJ2-7; the match to TRBD2 covers 10 bases. This sequence originates from a man in his sixties with acute or convalescent COVID-19. The CDR3 region has the DNA TGTGCTAGCAGCTTGAGACTAGCGGGCGCATTCTCGCGAGCAGACTTC. Translating gives CASSLRLAGAFSRADF.